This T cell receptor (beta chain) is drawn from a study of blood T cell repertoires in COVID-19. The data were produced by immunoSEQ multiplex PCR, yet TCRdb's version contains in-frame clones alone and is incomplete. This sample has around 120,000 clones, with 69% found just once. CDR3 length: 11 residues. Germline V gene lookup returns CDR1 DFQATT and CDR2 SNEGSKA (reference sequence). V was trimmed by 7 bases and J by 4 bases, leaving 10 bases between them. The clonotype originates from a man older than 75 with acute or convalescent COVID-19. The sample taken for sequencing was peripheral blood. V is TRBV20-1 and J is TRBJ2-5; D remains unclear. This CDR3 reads CSVELRETQYF. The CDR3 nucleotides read TGCAGTGTCGAGTTAAGAGAGACCCAGTACTTC.